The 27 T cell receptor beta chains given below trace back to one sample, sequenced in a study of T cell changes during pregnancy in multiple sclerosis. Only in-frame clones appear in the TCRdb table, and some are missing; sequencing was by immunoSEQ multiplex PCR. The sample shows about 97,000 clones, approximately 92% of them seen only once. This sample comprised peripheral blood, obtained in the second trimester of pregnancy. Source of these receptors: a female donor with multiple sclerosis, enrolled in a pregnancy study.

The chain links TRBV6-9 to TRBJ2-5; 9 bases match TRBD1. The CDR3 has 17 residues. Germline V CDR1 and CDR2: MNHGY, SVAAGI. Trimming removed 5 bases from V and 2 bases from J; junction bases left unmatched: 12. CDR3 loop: CASSQEGQGVRQETQYF. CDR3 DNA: TGTGCCAGCAGTCAAGAGGGACAGGGAGTGAGGCAAGAGACCCAGTACTTC.

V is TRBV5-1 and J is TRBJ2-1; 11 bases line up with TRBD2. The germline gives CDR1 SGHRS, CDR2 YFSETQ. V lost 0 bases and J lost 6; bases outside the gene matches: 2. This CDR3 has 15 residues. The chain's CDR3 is CASSLGLAGINEQFF. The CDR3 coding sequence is TGCGCCAGCAGCTTGGGACTAGCGGGGATCAATGAGCAGTTCTTC.

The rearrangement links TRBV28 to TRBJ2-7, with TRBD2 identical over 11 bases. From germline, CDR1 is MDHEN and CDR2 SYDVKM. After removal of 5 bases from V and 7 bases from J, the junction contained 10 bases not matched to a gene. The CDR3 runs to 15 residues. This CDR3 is CASSGLSGRAEEQYF. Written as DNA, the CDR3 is TGTGCCAGCAGTGGTCTTAGCGGGAGGGCGGAAGAGCAGTACTTC.

The CDR3 DNA reads as TGCGCCAGCAGCTCGCCGGGGACTAGCGGGATTATGTTCTTC. This gives the protein CASSSPGTSGIMFF. V and J are TRBV5-1 and TRBJ2-1, with TRBD2 matching over 13 bases. The CDR3 covers 14 residues. V dropped 3 bases and J dropped 15; count of bases not matched to a gene: 9. Germline CDR1 reads SGHRS; CDR2 reads YFSETQ.

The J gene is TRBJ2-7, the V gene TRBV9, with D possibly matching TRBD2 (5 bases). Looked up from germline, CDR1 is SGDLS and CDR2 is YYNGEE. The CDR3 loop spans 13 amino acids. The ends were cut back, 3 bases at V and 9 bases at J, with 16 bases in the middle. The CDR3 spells CASSGPGFEGQYF. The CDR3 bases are TGTGCCAGCAGCGGACCAGGATTTGAGGGGCAGTACTTC.

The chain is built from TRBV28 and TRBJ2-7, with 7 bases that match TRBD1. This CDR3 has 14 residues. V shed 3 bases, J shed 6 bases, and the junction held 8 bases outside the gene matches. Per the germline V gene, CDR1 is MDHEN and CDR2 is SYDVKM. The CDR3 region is CASSFRGPSGEQYF. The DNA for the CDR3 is TGTGCCAGCAGTTTTAGGGGGCCGTCGGGCGAGCAGTACTTC.

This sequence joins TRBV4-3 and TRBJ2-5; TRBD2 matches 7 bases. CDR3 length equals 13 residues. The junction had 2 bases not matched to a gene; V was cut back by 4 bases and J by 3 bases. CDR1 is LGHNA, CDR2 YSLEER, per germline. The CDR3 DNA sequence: TGCGCCAGCAGCCGGGACTATAAAGAGACCCAGTACTTC. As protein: CASSRDYKETQYF.

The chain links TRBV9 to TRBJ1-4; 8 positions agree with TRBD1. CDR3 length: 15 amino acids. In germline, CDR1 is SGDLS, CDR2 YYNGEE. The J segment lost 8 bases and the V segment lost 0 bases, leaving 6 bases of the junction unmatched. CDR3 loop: CASSVDSGGPEKLFF. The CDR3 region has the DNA TGTGCCAGCAGCGTAGACTCAGGGGGCCCGGAAAAACTGTTTTTT.

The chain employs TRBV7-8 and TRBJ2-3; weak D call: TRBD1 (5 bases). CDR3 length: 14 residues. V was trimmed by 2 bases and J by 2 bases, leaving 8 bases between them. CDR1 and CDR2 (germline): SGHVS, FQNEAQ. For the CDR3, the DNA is TGTGCCAGCAGCTTACTAGGGGACACAGATACGCAGTATTTT. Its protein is CASSLLGDTDTQYF.

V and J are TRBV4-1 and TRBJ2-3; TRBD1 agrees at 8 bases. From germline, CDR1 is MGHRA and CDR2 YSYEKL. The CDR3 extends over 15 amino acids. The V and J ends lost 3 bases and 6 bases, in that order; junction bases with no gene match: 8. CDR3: CASSHADRVGDTQYF. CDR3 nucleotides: TGCGCCAGCAGCCACGCGGACAGGGTCGGGGATACGCAGTATTTT.

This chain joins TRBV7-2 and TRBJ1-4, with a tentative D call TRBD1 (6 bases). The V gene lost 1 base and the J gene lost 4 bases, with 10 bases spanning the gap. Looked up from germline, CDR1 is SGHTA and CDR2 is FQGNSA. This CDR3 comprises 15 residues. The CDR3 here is CASSLEGHRNEKLFF. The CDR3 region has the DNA TGTGCCAGCAGCTTAGAGGGACACCGTAATGAAAAACTGTTTTTT.

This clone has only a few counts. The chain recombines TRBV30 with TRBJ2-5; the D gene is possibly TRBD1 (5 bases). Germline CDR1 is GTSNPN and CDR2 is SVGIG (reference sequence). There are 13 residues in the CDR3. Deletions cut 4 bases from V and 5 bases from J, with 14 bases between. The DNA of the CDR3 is TGTGCCTGGATGCGGCAGGGCCGGGAGACCCAGTACTTC. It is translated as CAWMRQGRETQYF.

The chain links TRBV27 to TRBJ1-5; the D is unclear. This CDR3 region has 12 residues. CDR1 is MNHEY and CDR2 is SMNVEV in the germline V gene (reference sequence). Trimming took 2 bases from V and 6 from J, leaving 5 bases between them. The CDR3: CASSLPGQPQHF. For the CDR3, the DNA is TGTGCCAGCAGTTTACCCGGTCAGCCCCAGCATTTT.

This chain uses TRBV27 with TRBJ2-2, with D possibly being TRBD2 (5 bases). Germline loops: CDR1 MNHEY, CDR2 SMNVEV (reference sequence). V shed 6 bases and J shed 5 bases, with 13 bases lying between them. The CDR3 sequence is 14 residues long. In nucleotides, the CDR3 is TGTGCCAGCAGAGGCGGGTTTAGGACCGGGGAGCTGTTTTTT. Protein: CASRGGFRTGELFF.

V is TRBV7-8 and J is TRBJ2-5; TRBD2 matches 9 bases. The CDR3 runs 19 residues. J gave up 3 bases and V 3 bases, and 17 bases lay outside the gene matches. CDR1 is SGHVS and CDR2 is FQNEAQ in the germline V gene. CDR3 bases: TGTGCCAGCAGCTTGCCCCCGTGGCTAGCGGGATTAGCTGAAGAGACCCAGTACTTC. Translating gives CASSLPPWLAGLAEETQYF.

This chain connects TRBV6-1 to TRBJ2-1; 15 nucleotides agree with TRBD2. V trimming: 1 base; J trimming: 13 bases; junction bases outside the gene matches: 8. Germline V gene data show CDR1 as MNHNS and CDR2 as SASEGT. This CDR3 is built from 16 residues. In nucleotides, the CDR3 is TGTGCCAGCAGTGAAGTAGCGGGACTAGCGGGGGGACACCAGTTCTTC. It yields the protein CASSEVAGLAGGHQFF.

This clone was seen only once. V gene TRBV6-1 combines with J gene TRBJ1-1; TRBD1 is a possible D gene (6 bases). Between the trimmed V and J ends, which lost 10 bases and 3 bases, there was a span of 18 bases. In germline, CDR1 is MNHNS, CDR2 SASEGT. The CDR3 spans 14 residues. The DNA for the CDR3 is TGTGCCACCCAAAATGACAGGATAGACACTGAAGCTTTCTTT. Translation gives CATQNDRIDTEAFF.

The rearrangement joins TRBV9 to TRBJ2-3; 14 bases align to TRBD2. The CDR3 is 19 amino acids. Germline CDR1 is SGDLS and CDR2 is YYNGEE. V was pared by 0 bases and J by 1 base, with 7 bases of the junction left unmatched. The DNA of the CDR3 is TGTGCCAGCAGCGTAGAGGGGACTAGCGGGAGTCGAGGCACAGATACGCAGTATTTT. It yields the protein CASSVEGTSGSRGTDTQYF.

The CDR3 bases are TGTGCCAGCAGCCGGTCCGTGTCGGCCTACAATGAGCAGTTCTTC. This gives the protein CASSRSVSAYNEQFF. The genes are TRBV7-8 and TRBJ2-1, with D hard to call. Germline CDR1 and CDR2: SGHVS and FQNEAQ. This CDR3 region has 15 residues. The germline V and J ends were trimmed by 5 bases and 2 bases, with 13 bases remaining between them.

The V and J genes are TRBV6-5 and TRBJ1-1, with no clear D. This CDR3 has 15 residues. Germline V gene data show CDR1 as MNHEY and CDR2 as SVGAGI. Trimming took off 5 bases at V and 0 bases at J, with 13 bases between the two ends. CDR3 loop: CASSPSLLLNTEAFF. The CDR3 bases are TGTGCCAGCAGTCCGAGCCTCCTCCTGAACACTGAAGCTTTCTTT.

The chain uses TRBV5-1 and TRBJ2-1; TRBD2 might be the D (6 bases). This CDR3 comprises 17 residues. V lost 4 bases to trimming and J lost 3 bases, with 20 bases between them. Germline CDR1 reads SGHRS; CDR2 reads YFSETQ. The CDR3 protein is CASSPGWGDRGYNEQFF. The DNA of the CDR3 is TGCGCCAGCAGCCCCGGGTGGGGGGACCGAGGCTACAATGAGCAGTTCTTC.

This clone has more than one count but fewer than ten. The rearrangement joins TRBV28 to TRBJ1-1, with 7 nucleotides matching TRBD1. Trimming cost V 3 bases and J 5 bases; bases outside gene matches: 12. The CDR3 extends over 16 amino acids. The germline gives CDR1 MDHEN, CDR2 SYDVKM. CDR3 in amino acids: CASSLGRGPEGTEAFF. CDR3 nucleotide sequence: TGTGCCAGCAGTTTGGGAAGGGGGCCTGAGGGAACTGAAGCTTTCTTT. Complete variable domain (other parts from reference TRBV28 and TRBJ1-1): DVKVTQSSRYLVKRTGEKVFLECVQDMDHENMFWYRQDPGLGLRLIYFSYDVKMKEKGDIPEGYSVSREKKERFSLILESASTNQTSMYLCASSLGRGPEGTEAFFGQGTRLTVV.

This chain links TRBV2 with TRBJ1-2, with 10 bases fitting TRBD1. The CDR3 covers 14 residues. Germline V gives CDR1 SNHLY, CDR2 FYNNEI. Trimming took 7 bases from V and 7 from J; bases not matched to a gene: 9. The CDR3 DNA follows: TGTGCCAGCACCATATATCGACAGGGGGCTGGCTACACCTTC. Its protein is CASTIYRQGAGYTF.

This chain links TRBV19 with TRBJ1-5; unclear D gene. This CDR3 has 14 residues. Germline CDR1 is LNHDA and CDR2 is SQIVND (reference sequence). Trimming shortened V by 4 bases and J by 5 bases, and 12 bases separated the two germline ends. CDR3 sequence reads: CASSSSRGDQPQHF. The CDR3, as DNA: TGTGCCAGTAGTAGCTCCAGAGGCGATCAGCCCCAGCATTTT.

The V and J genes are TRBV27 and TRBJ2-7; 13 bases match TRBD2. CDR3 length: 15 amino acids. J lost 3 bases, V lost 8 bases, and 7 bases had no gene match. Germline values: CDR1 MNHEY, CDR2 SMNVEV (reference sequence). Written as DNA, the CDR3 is TGTGCCAGCCAAAGCGGACTAGCGGGAGTCTACGAGCAGTACTTC. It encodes CASQSGLAGVYEQYF.

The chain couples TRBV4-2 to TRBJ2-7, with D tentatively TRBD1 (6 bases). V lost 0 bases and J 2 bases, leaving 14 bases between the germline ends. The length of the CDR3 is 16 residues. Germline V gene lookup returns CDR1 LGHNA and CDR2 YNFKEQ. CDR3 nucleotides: TGTGCCAGCAGCCAAGACACGGGACACAAAACCTACGAGCAGTACTTC. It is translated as CASSQDTGHKTYEQYF.

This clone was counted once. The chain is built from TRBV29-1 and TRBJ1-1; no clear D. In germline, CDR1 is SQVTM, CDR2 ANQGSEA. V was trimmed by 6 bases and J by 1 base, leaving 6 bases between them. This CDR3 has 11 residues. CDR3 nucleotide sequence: TGCAGCGTCAACACGAACACTGAAGCTTTCTTT. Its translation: CSVNTNTEAFF.